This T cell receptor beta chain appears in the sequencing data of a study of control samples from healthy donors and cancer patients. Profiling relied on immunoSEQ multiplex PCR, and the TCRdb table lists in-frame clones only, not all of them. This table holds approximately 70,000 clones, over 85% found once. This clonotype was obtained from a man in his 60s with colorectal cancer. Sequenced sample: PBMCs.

The CDR3 region is CASSTTGASNQPQHF. The CDR3 DNA follows: TGTGCCAGTAGTACCACAGGGGCTAGCAATCAGCCCCAGCATTTT. This sequence joins TRBV19 and TRBJ1-5; TRBD1 aligns across 7 bases. This CDR3 has 15 amino acids. After removal of 4 bases from V and 0 bases from J, the junction contained 3 bases not matched to a gene. The germline CDR1 and CDR2 sequences are LNHDA and SQIVND (reference sequence).